This T cell receptor beta chain was observed in a study of blood T cell repertoires in COVID-19. On the study more broadly: Some COVID-19 samples were acute and others convalescent; all came from the United States, Italy and Spain.

Participant age was roughly 18 to 100 years, and participants resided in 20 to 30 US areas. Participant-reported clinical history was the basis for cohort assignment. Using immunoSEQ multiplex PCR, the repertoire was profiled, and TCRdb retains in-frame clones only, with some absent. The repertoire includes roughly 320,000 clones, roughly 90% of them detected once, and around 3.9% sits in the top ten. Notes on this clone: The sample has other DNA sequences that encode this CDR3 too.

Sequenced material: PBMCs or T cells enriched from blood (not recorded which). The TCR sequence derives from a woman aged 25 to 39 who had been exposed to COVID-19.

The CDR3 sequence: CASSLIAGGLYEQYF. The CDR3 DNA reads TGTGCCAGCAGCTTAATAGCGGGGGGCCTCTACGAGCAGTACTTC. The rearrangement uses TRBV7-8 and TRBJ2-7; 10 bases agree with TRBD2. The V and J ends lost 2 bases and 3 bases, in that order; junction bases with no gene match: 4. The CDR3 is 15 residues long. Germline values: CDR1 SGHVS, CDR2 FQNEAQ.